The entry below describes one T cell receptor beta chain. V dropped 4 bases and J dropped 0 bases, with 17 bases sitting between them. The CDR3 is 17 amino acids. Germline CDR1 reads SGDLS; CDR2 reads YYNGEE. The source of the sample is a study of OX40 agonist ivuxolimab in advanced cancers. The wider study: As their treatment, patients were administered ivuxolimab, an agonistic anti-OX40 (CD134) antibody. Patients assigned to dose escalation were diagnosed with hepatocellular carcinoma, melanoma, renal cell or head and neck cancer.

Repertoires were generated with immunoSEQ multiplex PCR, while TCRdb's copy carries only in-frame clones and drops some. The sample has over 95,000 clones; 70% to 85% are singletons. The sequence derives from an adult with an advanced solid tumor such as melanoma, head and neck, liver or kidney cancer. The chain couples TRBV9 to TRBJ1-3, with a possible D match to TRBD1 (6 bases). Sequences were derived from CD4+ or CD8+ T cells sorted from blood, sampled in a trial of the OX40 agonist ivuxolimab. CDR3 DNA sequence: TGTGCCAGCAGCCTGTCCCCGGGGGGGCTCTCTGGAAACACCATATATTTT. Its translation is CASSLSPGGLSGNTIYF.